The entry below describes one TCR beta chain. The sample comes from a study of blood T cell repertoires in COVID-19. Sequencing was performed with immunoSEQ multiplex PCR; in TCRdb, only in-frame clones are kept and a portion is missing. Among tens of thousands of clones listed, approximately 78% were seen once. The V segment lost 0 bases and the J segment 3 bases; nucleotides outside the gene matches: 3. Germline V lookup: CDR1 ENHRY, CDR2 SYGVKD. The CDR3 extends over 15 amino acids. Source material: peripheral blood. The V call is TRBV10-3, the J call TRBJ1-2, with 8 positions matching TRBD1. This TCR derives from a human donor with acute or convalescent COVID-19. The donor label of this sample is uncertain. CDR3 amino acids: CAISESLQGDYGYTF. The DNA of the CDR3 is TGTGCCATCAGTGAGTCGCTACAGGGGGACTATGGCTACACCTTC.